This T cell receptor beta chain emerged from a study of T-cell reconstitution after alpha-beta-depleted transplantation in children listed by TCRdb under 2016. Notes on the research overall: T-cell immune reconstitution after TCRalphabeta/CD19-depleted allogeneic hematopoietic cell transplantation in children was quantitatively tracked in the study by means of TCR repertoire profiling.

Library creation used PCR. Sequencing took place on an Illumina HiSeq 2500. TCR library preparation used molecular barcoding, with unique molecular identifiers applied to normalize quantification of the TCRbeta repertoire. TCRdb trimmed public reads at Q25 via fastp, called clones via MiXCR and kept in-frame beta chains. Every entry covers one CDR3 protein and lists the most common genes and DNA from its rows. The sample contains about 980,000 distinct CDR3 sequences, roughly 29% of them found a single time. The ten top clones hold over 25% of the sample. About this clonotype itself: Its antigen is still unknown. Per-base quality was not reported, and no clone a single base away is much larger than it.

The sample's treatment or condition label is to be understood as: allogeneic hematopoietic cell transplantation with graft depleted of TCRalphabeta T cells and CD19 B cells. TCRalphabeta/CD19-depleted allogeneic hematopoietic cell grafts were given to the transplant recipients, all of whom were children. CDR1 and CDR2, per the germline V gene, are SGHVS and FNYEAQ. Trimming takes 4 bases off V and 2 bases off J; junction bases not matched to a gene: 9. There are 16 amino acids in the CDR3, from cysteine to phenylalanine inclusive. Of the read, only the CDR3 DNA is kept; its 48 bases are in frame from base 1. The paper's findings and limits, for the study overall: Hyperexpanded clone frequencies declined over subsequent months; after one year, T-cell counts and TCRbeta diversity were mostly attributed to newly produced T cells. Apparently early alphabetaT-cell count recovery about two months after transplant reportedly relied on only several hundred rapidly expanded clones derived from non-depleted graft cells. The high TCRbeta diversity at day 60 in some patients was ascribed to recipient T cells and intrathymic progenitors that had survived conditioning.

This TCR was sampled from a boy in the first two years of life who had a stem cell transplant for SCID, so the T cells may come from the graft donor. The specimen was PBMCs, mostly from graft donor cells, collected 360 days after TCRalphabeta/CD19-depleted stem cell transplant. The chain links TRBV7-6 with TRBJ2-3; the junction holds 7 bases that match TRBD1. The DNA sequence is given as TGTGCCAGCAGCTCTCAGACAGGGAGTTTCACAGATACGCAGTATTTT. It translates as CASSSQTGSFTDTQYF.